The source of this TCR beta chain is a study of cytomegalovirus exposure and HLA in healthy donors. This clone was picked up a small number of times. The antigen is unknown. The CDR3 sequence is 23 residues long. 60 Vbeta and 13 Jbeta primers were used in PCR. Assay used: immunoSEQ multiplex PCR; TCRdb lists only in-frame clones, some missing. Of about 180,000 clones listed, approximately 80% are singletons. Study-level points and caveats: Indistinguishability led to the exclusion of some V segments, TRBV6-2 and TRBV6-3 included.

This chain joins TRBV21-1 and TRBJ2-3; TRBD2, the table's D call, was not compared with the DNA. TRBV21-1 is a recognized pseudogene. The sequenced sample consisted of PBMCs. This TCR was recovered from a woman aged 45-65 years in good health and CMV-seronegative. This CDR3 reads CASSKGGWEREGRSGLRTDTQYF. Written as DNA, the CDR3 is TGTGCCAGCAGCAAAGGGGGCTGGGAGCGGGAGGGCCGGTCGGGGCTTAGGACAGATACGCAGTATTTT.